This record looks at one TCR beta chain sequence and its context. Germline CDR1 and CDR2: MNHEY and SMNVEV (reference sequence). Trimming cost V 5 bases and J 2 bases; bases outside gene matches: 9. This CDR3 spans 15 amino acids. This sample stems from a study of blood T cell repertoires in COVID-19. Background on the study: The samples span acute and convalescent COVID-19 from the United States, Italy and Spain. Sample material is recorded as cDNA or gDNA derived from T cells, B-cell-depleted T cells, or PBMCs.

Authors' data handling: Reference gene primer amplification yielded estimated nucleated cell counts. Sequencing was performed with immunoSEQ multiplex PCR; in TCRdb, only in-frame clones are kept and a portion is missing. V and J calls and clone size follow that table, whereas D and trimming were derived from the DNA. In the table there are roughly 80,000 clones, approximately 80% of which are singletons. This clonotype was obtained from a human donor in a cohort sampled during active COVID-19. The chain uses TRBV27 and TRBJ2-7, with 7 bases matching TRBD1. Specimen: peripheral blood. The CDR3 DNA follows: TGTGCCAGCAGTACGCCACGTGGACAGGCCTACGAGCAGTACTTC. It is translated as CASSTPRGQAYEQYF.